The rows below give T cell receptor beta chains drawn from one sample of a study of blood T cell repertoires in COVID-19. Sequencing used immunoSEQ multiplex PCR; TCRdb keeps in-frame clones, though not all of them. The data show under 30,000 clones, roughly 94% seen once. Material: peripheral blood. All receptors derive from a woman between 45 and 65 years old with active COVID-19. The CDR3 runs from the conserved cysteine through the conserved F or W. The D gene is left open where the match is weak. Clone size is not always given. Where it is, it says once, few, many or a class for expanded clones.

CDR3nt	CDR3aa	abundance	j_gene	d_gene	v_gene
TGTGCCAGCAGTGGTGGATGGCTAGCGAGGAATGAGCAGTTCTTC	CASSGGWLARNEQFF	-	TRBJ2-1	-	TRBV25-1
TGTGCCAGCAGTTTCCACGGGACAGGGGTTAATGAAAAACTGTTTTTT	CASSFHGTGVNEKLFF	-	TRBJ1-4	TRBD1	TRBV28
TGTGCCAGCAGTGCCGCTTCGGGACAGGGGGCTAGGGCCAACGTCCTGACTTTC	CASSAASGQGARANVLTF	-	TRBJ2-6	TRBD1	TRBV6-1
TGTGCCAGCAGTGAATTACAGGGTTCGGGATGGGCTTTCTTT	CASSELQGSGWAFF	-	TRBJ1-1	-	TRBV6-1
TGTGCCAGCAGCGCCCGGGACAGAGAGACCCAGTACTTC	CASSARDRETQYF	-	TRBJ2-5	TRBD1	TRBV2
TGTGCCAGCAGCTTGGACCGCTCGGCCTACAATGAGCAGTTCTTC	CASSLDRSAYNEQFF	-	TRBJ2-1	-	TRBV5-4
TGTGCCAGCAGTCACCAGGACAGGGCCTCTTATAGCAATCAGCCCCAGCATTTT	CASSHQDRASYSNQPQHF	-	TRBJ1-5	TRBD1	TRBV28
TGTGCCAGCAGCCAAGGAGTAGCGGGGGAGACCCAGTACTTC	CASSQGVAGETQYF	-	TRBJ2-5	TRBD2	TRBV3-1/TRBV3-2
TGTGCCAGCTCACCACCGTTGGGGGGGCAAGAGACCCAGTACTTC	CASSPPLGGQETQYF	-	TRBJ2-5	TRBD2	TRBV18
TGCAGCGTTGAAGACCGGGACAGGGTCTCCTACGAGCAGTACTTC	CSVEDRDRVSYEQYF	-	TRBJ2-7	TRBD1	TRBV29-1
TGTGCCAGCAGGGGCAGGGAAAAACTGTTTTTT	CASRGREKLFF	-	TRBJ1-4	-	TRBV7-9
TGCGCCCGCAGCTTAGACGGAGGCGGTGAAAAACTGTTTTTT	CARSLDGGGEKLFF	-	TRBJ1-4	-	TRBV5-1
TGTGCCAGTAGTATTGGGAGGATTAACTATGGCTACACCTTC	CASSIGRINYGYTF	-	TRBJ1-2	-	TRBV19
TGCGCCAGCAGGCCAGACTTCTCGGAAGGAAATGAGCAGTTCTTC	CASRPDFSEGNEQFF	once	TRBJ2-1	-	TRBV5-1
TGTGCCAGCCAACTAGCGGAAGTCACAGATACGCAGTATTTT	CASQLAEVTDTQYF	-	TRBJ2-3	TRBD2	TRBV19
TGTGCCAGTAGTACGAGGGGACAGGGGAGCACAGATACGCAGTATTTT	CASSTRGQGSTDTQYF	-	TRBJ2-3	TRBD1	TRBV19
TGTGCCAGCAGCTTAGCCCCCACTAGTCATAGCTCCTACAATGAGCAGTTCTTC	CASSLAPTSHSSYNEQFF	-	TRBJ2-1	-	TRBV7-2
TGCGCCAGCAGCCGCGGGACGGTTAGCTCCTATAATTCACCCCTCCACTTT	CASSRGTVSSYNSPLHF	-	TRBJ1-6	-	TRBV5-1
TGTGCCAGCTCACCGCATCTCGACAGGGTCCCTACCGAGCAGTACTTC	CASSPHLDRVPTEQYF	-	TRBJ2-7	TRBD1	TRBV18
TGTGCCAGCAGTGAACCTTCCACAGGGGACACTGAAGCTTTCTTT	CASSEPSTGDTEAFF	-	TRBJ1-1	TRBD1	TRBV6-1
TGCAGTGCTAGCTACTACAATGAGCAGTTCTTC	CSASYYNEQFF	-	TRBJ2-1	-	TRBV20-1
TGTGCCAGCAGTTCGATGTTAGCCTCTGGAAACACCATATATTTT	CASSSMLASGNTIYF	-	TRBJ1-3	-	TRBV6-5
TGTGCCAGCAGCCAAGGGACAGTCAACTATGGCTACACCTTC	CASSQGTVNYGYTF	-	TRBJ1-2	-	TRBV3-1/TRBV3-2
TGTGCCAGCAGCTTAGATTGGGTCGGGTCTAATGAAAAACTGTTTTTT	CASSLDWVGSNEKLFF	-	TRBJ1-4	-	TRBV11-2
TGTGCCAGCAGGGGGGGACAGGCTTCCGATTCTGGCTACACCTTC	CASRGGQASDSGYTF	-	TRBJ1-2	TRBD1	TRBV28
TGCGCCAGCAGCCAAGATAACGCGGCAGACTTCGATGGCTACACCTTC	CASSQDNAADFDGYTF	-	TRBJ1-2	-	TRBV4-1
TGTGCCAGCAGTTTCTCAGGTCAGCCCCAGCATTTT	CASSFSGQPQHF	-	TRBJ1-5	-	TRBV27
TGTGCCAGCAGCCGGGGCGGGCGGGGGCTCCACAATGAGCAGTTCTTC	CASSRGGRGLHNEQFF	-	TRBJ2-1	-	TRBV7-2
TGCAGTGCTAGTTCAGGTCAGTCCTACGAGCAGTACTTC	CSASSGQSYEQYF	-	TRBJ2-7	-	TRBV20-1
TGTGCCAGCAGCCAAGAAGGGACGGGGGGCAATCAGCCCCAGCATTTT	CASSQEGTGGNQPQHF	-	TRBJ1-5	-	TRBV4-2
TGCGCCAGCAGCTGGGGACTAGCGGAGAACACCGGGGAGCTGTTTTTT	CASSWGLAENTGELFF	-	TRBJ2-2	TRBD2	TRBV5-1
TGTGCCAGCAGCCCCCGCAGGGGGCTAGTTTTGAATGAGCAGTTCTTC	CASSPRRGLVLNEQFF	-	TRBJ2-1	TRBD1	TRBV7-9
TGTGCCAGCAGCCCTGGTTTAGCGGGGTCTAGCACAGATACGCAGTATTTT	CASSPGLAGSSTDTQYF	-	TRBJ2-3	TRBD2	TRBV5-4
TGTGCCAGCAGTTCGACCGGGACAGGAGTGTACAATGAGCAGTTCTTC	CASSSTGTGVYNEQFF	-	TRBJ2-1	TRBD1	TRBV6-6
TGTGCCAGCAGTGCAGGGACTAGCGGGGAGACCCAGTACTTC	CASSAGTSGETQYF	-	TRBJ2-5	TRBD2	TRBV2
TGTGCCAGCAGTGCAGGACTAGCGGCTACAGGAGAGACCCAGTACTTC	CASSAGLAATGETQYF	-	TRBJ2-5	TRBD2	TRBV2
TGTGCCAGCAGCCAGCATGGAGGGAACTATGGCTACACCTTC	CASSQHGGNYGYTF	-	TRBJ1-2	-	TRBV3-1/TRBV3-2
TGTGCCAGCAGCCGATGGACTAGCGGGGGGGATCTAGCCAAAAACATTCAGTACTTC	CASSRWTSGGDLAKNIQYF	-	TRBJ2-4	TRBD2	TRBV7-9
TGTGCCAGCAACCCAGGGGGCGGGCGTTCAAGGGGCTACAATGAGCAGTTCTTC	CASNPGGGRSRGYNEQFF	-	TRBJ2-1	TRBD1	TRBV2
TGTGCCAGCAGTTATTCTAGCGGGAGCGATGTGTACGAGCAGTACTTC	CASSYSSGSDVYEQYF	-	TRBJ2-7	TRBD2	TRBV6-6
TGTGCCAGCAGCGAACAGGGGATGGGTGAAAAACTGTTTTTT	CASSEQGMGEKLFF	-	TRBJ1-4	TRBD1	TRBV7-9
TGCAGTGTCGGGGTGAACTATGGCTACACCTTC	CSVGVNYGYTF	-	TRBJ1-2	-	TRBV20-1
TGCGCCAGCAGCCACGACAGCCCTGCGGGCTACACCTTC	CASSHDSPAGYTF	-	TRBJ1-2	-	TRBV5-1
TGTGCCAGCTCTAGCGGGAGGGCCCTGTACGAGCAGTACTTC	CASSSGRALYEQYF	-	TRBJ2-7	TRBD2	TRBV27
TGTGCCATCAGTGAAACGGGGGTGAACACTGAAGCTTTCTTT	CAISETGVNTEAFF	-	TRBJ1-1	-	TRBV10-3
TGTGCCAGCACCGGGGGGCCCTCAACCGGGGAGCTGTTTTTT	CASTGGPSTGELFF	-	TRBJ2-2	-	TRBV19